A selection of T cell receptor beta chains follows, all from one sample in a study of CD8 T cells in ankylosing spondylitis. A single record per CDR3 protein comes from TCRdb applying MiXCR to the 5' RACE reads. The data show about 700,000 distinct CDR3 sequences, 15% to 20% seen once. The sequenced sample consisted of blood, either unsorted or a sorted T cell fraction (not recorded which). Receptors were obtained from a male donor with ankylosing spondylitis. Both conserved end residues are part of each CDR3. Fields, in order: CDR3 protein, CDR3 DNA, D gene, J gene, clone size, V gene. D genes are given only for firm matches. Part of the rows lack a size; the others show once, few, many or a class for expanded clones.

CDR3: CASRIDSSYEQYF
DNA: TGTGCCAGCAGGATTGACAGCTCCTACGAGCAGTACTTC
D: .
J: TRBJ2-7
size: .
V: TRBV12-3/TRBV12-4

CDR3: CASSQDWGMAGNTIYF
DNA: TGTGCCAGCAGCCAAGATTGGGGGATGGCTGGAAACACCATATATTTT
D: .
J: TRBJ1-3
size: .
V: TRBV3-1

CDR3: CASSDGWGGNTEAFF
DNA: TGCGCCAGCAGCGATGGTTGGGGGGGGAACACTGAAGCTTTCTTT
D: .
J: TRBJ1-1
size: few
V: TRBV5-1

CDR3: CASSLGQRKTQYF
DNA: TGTGCCAGCAGCTTAGGGCAGAGGAAAACGCAGTATTTT
D: .
J: TRBJ2-3
size: few
V: TRBV7-9

CDR3: CASSSRGLGVETQYF
DNA: TGTGCCAGCAGCTCCAGGGGGCTTGGTGTGGAGACCCAGTACTTC
D: TRBD1
J: TRBJ2-5
size: .
V: TRBV5-5

CDR3: CSARVRGTEQYF
DNA: TGCAGTGCTAGAGTCAGGGGGACCGAGCAGTACTTC
D: TRBD1
J: TRBJ2-7
size: few
V: TRBV20-1

CDR3: CASSPGRTSGSGRQFF
DNA: TGTGCCAGCAGCCCCGGGCGGACTAGCGGGAGCGGACGGCAGTTCTTC
D: TRBD2
J: TRBJ2-1
size: many
V: TRBV7-2

CDR3: CSAPPHGSSYNEQFF
DNA: TGCAGTGCGCCCCCACACGGGAGCTCCTACAATGAGCAGTTCTTC
D: .
J: TRBJ2-1
size: .
V: TRBV20-1

CDR3: CASSYVLGYPYTEAFF
DNA: TGTGCCAGCAGTTACGTCCTCGGATATCCTTACACTGAAGCTTTCTTT
D: .
J: TRBJ1-1
size: few
V: TRBV6-5

CDR3: CASSERTGMYEQYF
DNA: TGTGCCAGCAGCGAACGGACAGGGATGTACGAGCAGTACTTC
D: TRBD1
J: TRBJ2-7
size: few
V: TRBV5-5

CDR3: CASSPSGESGGRTQPQHF
DNA: TGTGCCAGCAGCCCCTCGGGGGAATCGGGGGGGAGAACCCAGCCCCAGCATTTT
D: .
J: TRBJ1-5
size: few
V: TRBV11-1

CDR3: CSVLGDLPGYTF
DNA: TGCAGCGTTTTGGGGGACCTCCCTGGCTACACCTTC
D: .
J: TRBJ1-2
size: few
V: TRBV29-1

CDR3: CASSLGSGETYEQYF
DNA: TGTGCCAGCAGTTTAGGTTCGGGAGAAACCTACGAGCAGTACTTC
D: .
J: TRBJ2-7
size: many
V: TRBV12-3/TRBV12-4

CDR3: CASSSSSLGTDTQYF
DNA: TGCGCCAGCAGCTCTAGTAGCCTCGGCACAGATACGCAGTATTTT
D: .
J: TRBJ2-3
size: few
V: TRBV5-1

CDR3: CASSQSRGQETQYF
DNA: TGTGCCAGCAGCCAAAGTAGGGGGCAAGAGACCCAGTACTTC
D: .
J: TRBJ2-5
size: .
V: TRBV3-1

CDR3: CASSLGQGWEQYF
DNA: TGTGCCAGCAGCTTAGGACAGGGGTGGGAGCAGTACTTC
D: TRBD1
J: TRBJ2-7
size: .
V: TRBV11-2

CDR3: CSVETSGVEDTQYF
DNA: TGCAGCGTTGAAACTAGCGGGGTGGAAGATACGCAGTATTTT
D: TRBD2
J: TRBJ2-3
size: .
V: TRBV29-1

CDR3: CASSFGAGGSEQYF
DNA: TGTGCCAGCAGCTTCGGAGCGGGAGGATCCGAGCAGTACTTC
D: TRBD2
J: TRBJ2-7
size: .
V: TRBV7-9

CDR3: CASSRPPAYNEQFF
DNA: TGTGCCAGCAGCCGCCCCCCTGCCTACAATGAGCAGTTCTTC
D: .
J: TRBJ2-1
size: .
V: TRBV5-5

CDR3: CASSWGGLRETQYF
DNA: TGTGCCAGCAGCTGGGGCGGACTCAGGGAGACCCAGTACTTC
D: .
J: TRBJ2-5
size: .
V: TRBV7-3

CDR3: CASTDSFSYNEQFF
DNA: TGTGCCAGCACCGACAGCTTCTCCTACAATGAGCAGTTCTTC
D: .
J: TRBJ2-1
size: few
V: TRBV12-3/TRBV12-4

CDR3: CASSLDAGIYGYTF
DNA: TGTGCCAGCAGCTTAGATGCAGGGATCTATGGCTACACCTTC
D: .
J: TRBJ1-2
size: .
V: TRBV7-9

CDR3: CATSDPTVYTEAFF
DNA: TGTGCCACCAGTGATCCTACTGTATACACTGAAGCTTTCTTT
D: .
J: TRBJ1-1
size: .
V: TRBV24-1

CDR3: CASSLATGGEGYTF
DNA: TGCGCCAGCAGCTTGGCCACAGGGGGCGAAGGCTACACCTTC
D: TRBD1
J: TRBJ1-2
size: few
V: TRBV5-1

CDR3: CASSISLAGVREQFF
DNA: TGTGCCAGTAGTATATCACTAGCGGGAGTCCGAGAGCAGTTCTTC
D: TRBD2
J: TRBJ2-1
size: few
V: TRBV19

CDR3: CASSLDSRPSHNEQFF
DNA: TGCGCCAGCAGCTTGGATTCGCGTCCCTCCCACAATGAGCAGTTCTTC
D: .
J: TRBJ2-1
size: many
V: TRBV5-1

CDR3: CASRPYTGLDEQFF
DNA: TGTGCCAGCAGACCCTATACAGGGTTGGATGAGCAGTTCTTC
D: .
J: TRBJ2-1
size: .
V: TRBV7-9

CDR3: CASSLDPGPIYEQYF
DNA: TGTGCCAGCAGCTTGGATCCAGGGCCGATCTACGAGCAGTACTTC
D: .
J: TRBJ2-7
size: .
V: TRBV5-6

CDR3: CASSQEKLAGFSSYEQYF
DNA: TGTGCCAGCAGCCAAGAAAAGCTAGCGGGATTTTCTTCCTACGAGCAGTACTTC
D: TRBD2
J: TRBJ2-7
size: .
V: TRBV3-1

CDR3: CSARQPGWGNYGYTF
DNA: TGCAGTGCGAGACAGCCGGGCTGGGGTAACTATGGCTACACCTTC
D: .
J: TRBJ1-2
size: few
V: TRBV20-1

CDR3: CASSLTGGSAEQYF
DNA: TGCGCCAGCAGCCTGACAGGGGGCTCGGCCGAGCAGTACTTC
D: TRBD1
J: TRBJ2-7
size: .
V: TRBV4-3

CDR3: CASSQKREAEQYF
DNA: TGTGCCAGCAGCCAGAAGCGGGAGGCCGAGCAGTACTTC
D: TRBD2
J: TRBJ2-7
size: .
V: TRBV4-2

CDR3: CASSFTGEQYF
DNA: TGTGCCAGCAGTTTTACGGGGGAGCAGTACTTC
D: .
J: TRBJ2-7
size: .
V: TRBV28

CDR3: CASSTRGPSGTHEQYF
DNA: TGTGCCAGCAGCACTCGCGGTCCTAGCGGGACCCACGAGCAGTACTTC
D: TRBD2
J: TRBJ2-7
size: many
V: TRBV4-2

CDR3: CASSQTNPSGGLASSYEQYF
DNA: TGTGCCAGCAGCCAGACCAACCCCTCCGGGGGGCTAGCATCCTCCTACGAGCAGTACTTC
D: .
J: TRBJ2-7
size: .
V: TRBV3-1

CDR3: CASKDRGRYGYTF
DNA: TGTGCCAGCAAGGACAGGGGTAGATATGGCTACACCTTC
D: TRBD1
J: TRBJ1-2
size: few
V: TRBV12-3/TRBV12-4

CDR3: CASSQVGWGEAFF
DNA: TGCGCCAGCAGCCAAGTGGGGTGGGGCGAAGCTTTCTTT
D: .
J: TRBJ1-1
size: few
V: TRBV4-1

CDR3: CASSWGGQSGANVLTF
DNA: TGCGCCAGCAGCTGGGGGGGACAGTCTGGGGCCAACGTCCTGACTTTC
D: .
J: TRBJ2-6
size: few
V: TRBV5-1

CDR3: CASRGVAGGHGRETQYF
DNA: TGTGCCAGCAGGGGAGTAGCGGGAGGTCATGGTCGGGAGACCCAGTACTTC
D: TRBD2
J: TRBJ2-5
size: .
V: TRBV6-1

CDR3: CATSDLTSHEQFF
DNA: TGTGCCACCAGTGATTTGACTAGCCATGAGCAGTTCTTC
D: .
J: TRBJ2-1
size: .
V: TRBV24-1

CDR3: CASRAARGDNSPLHF
DNA: TGTGCCAGCAGAGCGGCCCGAGGGGATAATTCACCCCTCCACTTT
D: .
J: TRBJ1-6
size: few
V: TRBV12-3/TRBV12-4

CDR3: CASSSARGATNEKLFF
DNA: TGTGCCAGCAGTTCTGCTCGTGGGGCAACTAATGAAAAACTGTTTTTT
D: .
J: TRBJ1-4
size: .
V: TRBV27